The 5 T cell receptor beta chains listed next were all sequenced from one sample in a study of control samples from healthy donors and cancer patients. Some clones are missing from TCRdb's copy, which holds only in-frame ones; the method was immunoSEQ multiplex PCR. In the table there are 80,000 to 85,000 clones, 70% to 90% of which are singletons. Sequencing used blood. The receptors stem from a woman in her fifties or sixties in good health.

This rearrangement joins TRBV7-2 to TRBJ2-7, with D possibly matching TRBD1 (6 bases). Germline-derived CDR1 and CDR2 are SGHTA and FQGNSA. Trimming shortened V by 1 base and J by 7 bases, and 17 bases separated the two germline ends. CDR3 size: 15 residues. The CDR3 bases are TGTGCCAGCAGCTTAGTAGGGGGAGAGGGGCAGGAGCAGTACTTC. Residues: CASSLVGGEGQEQYF.

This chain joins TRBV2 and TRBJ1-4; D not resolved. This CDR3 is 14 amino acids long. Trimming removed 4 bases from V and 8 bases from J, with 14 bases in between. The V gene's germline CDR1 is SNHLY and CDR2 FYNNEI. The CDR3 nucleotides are TGTGCCAGCAGTGGAGGAGAGGTACGAGAAAAACTGTTTTTT. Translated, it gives CASSGGEVREKLFF.

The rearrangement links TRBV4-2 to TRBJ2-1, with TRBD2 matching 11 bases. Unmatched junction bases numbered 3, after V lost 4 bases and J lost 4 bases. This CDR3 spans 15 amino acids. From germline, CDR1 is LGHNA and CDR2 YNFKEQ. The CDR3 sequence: CASSPLAGGYNEQFF. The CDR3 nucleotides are TGTGCCAGCAGCCCCCTAGCGGGGGGTTACAATGAGCAGTTCTTC.

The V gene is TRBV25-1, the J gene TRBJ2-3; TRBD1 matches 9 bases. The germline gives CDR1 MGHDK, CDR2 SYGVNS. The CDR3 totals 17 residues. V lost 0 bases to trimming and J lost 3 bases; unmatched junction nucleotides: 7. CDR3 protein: CASSEYRGQGGTDTQYF. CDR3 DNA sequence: TGTGCCAGCAGTGAATATCGGGGACAGGGAGGAACAGATACGCAGTATTTT.

The CDR3 DNA reads TGTGCCAGCAGCTACGGTCTAGCGGGGGGTCGGACTAGCACAGATACGCAGTATTTT. The encoded protein is CASSYGLAGGRTSTDTQYF. J is TRBJ2-3 and V is TRBV9; 11 nucleotides line up with TRBD2. Germline CDR1 is SGDLS and CDR2 is YYNGEE. The CDR3 totals 19 residues. Germline trimming cut 4 bases from V and 0 bases from J; bases unmatched to any gene: 13.